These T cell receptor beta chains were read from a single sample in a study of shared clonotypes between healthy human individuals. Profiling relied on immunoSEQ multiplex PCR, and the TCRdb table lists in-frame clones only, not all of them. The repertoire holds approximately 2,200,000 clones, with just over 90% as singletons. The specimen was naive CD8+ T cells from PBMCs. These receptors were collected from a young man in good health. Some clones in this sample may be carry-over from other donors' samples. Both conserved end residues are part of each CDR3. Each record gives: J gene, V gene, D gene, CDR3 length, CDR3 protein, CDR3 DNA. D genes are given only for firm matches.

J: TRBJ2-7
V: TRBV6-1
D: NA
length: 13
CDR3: CASSEQQGYEQYF
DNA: TGTGCCAGCAGTGAACAACAGGGATACGAGCAGTACTTC

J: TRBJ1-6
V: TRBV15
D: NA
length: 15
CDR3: CATSLGSSYNSPLHF
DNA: TGTGCCACCAGCCTCGGGAGCTCCTATAATTCACCCCTCCACTTT

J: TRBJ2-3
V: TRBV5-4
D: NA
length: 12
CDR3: CASSPNTGTQYF
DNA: TGTGCCAGCAGCCCCAACACCGGTACGCAGTATTTT

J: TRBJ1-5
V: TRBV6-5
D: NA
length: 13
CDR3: CASSLVLGQPQHF
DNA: TGTGCCAGCAGTCTGGTCTTGGGCCAGCCCCAGCATTTT

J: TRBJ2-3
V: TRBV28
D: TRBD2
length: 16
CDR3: CASSLLAGVSTDTQYF
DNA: TGTGCCAGCAGTTTGCTAGCGGGAGTAAGCACAGATACGCAGTATTTT

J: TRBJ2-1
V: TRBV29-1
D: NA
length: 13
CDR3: CSVAAPLNNEQFF
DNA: TGCAGCGTTGCAGCTCCTCTAAACAATGAGCAGTTCTTC

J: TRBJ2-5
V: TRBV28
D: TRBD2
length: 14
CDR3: CASRTSGRGETQYF
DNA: TGTGCCAGTAGGACTAGCGGGAGGGGTGAGACCCAGTACTTC

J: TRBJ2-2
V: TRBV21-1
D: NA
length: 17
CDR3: CASSKFRAGLNTGELFF
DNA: TGTGCCAGCAGCAAATTTCGAGCGGGATTAAACACCGGGGAGCTGTTTTTT

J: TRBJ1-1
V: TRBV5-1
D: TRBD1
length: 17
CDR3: CASSWDRHEGANTEAFF
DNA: TGCGCCAGCAGCTGGGACAGGCACGAGGGGGCAAACACTGAAGCTTTCTTT

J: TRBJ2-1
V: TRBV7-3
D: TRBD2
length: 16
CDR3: CASSLLAGVAYNEQFF
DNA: TGTGCCAGCAGCCTCCTAGCGGGAGTGGCCTACAATGAGCAGTTCTTC

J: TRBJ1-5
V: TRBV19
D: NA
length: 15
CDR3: CASSRDRSGRGPQHF
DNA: TGTGCCAGTAGCCGTGACAGGTCCGGGCGTGGGCCCCAGCATTTT

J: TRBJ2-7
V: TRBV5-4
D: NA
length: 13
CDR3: CASSLNRDYEQYF
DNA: TGTGCCAGCAGCTTGAACAGGGACTACGAGCAGTACTTC

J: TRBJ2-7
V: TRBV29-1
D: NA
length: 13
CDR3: CSVLTGRVYEQYF
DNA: TGCAGCGTTCTAACGGGGCGAGTGTACGAGCAGTACTTC